Listed below are T cell receptor beta chains from one sample, sequenced in a study of blood T cell repertoires in COVID-19. Repertoires were generated with immunoSEQ multiplex PCR, while TCRdb's copy carries only in-frame clones and drops some. This table has over 200,000 clones, about 87% appearing once. The material sequenced was PBMCs or T cells enriched from blood (not recorded which). The receptors derive from a woman aged 40 to 50 with acute COVID-19. The CDR3 runs from the conserved cysteine through the conserved F or W. The D gene is left open where the match is weak. Where a row states a size, it is once, few, many or the class of an expanded clone; other rows omit it.

TGTGCCAGCAGCTTGAGCTCTGGGGCCAACGTCCTGACTTTC,CASSLSSGANVLTF,TRBJ2-6,TRBV7-2,-,-
TGTGCCAGCAGTGACTCTATGTGGGGCGCTAGGACCTTC,CASSDSMWGARTF,TRBJ1-2,TRBV6-4,-,-
TGTGCCAGCAGCTTACGACGTCTGACAGGGGGCACTTATGGCTACACCTTC,CASSLRRLTGGTYGYTF,TRBJ1-2,TRBV7-8,TRBD1,few
TGTGCCAGCTTAGCGGGAGTAAGGCTAGGAGGCCAAGAGACCCAGTACTTC,CASLAGVRLGGQETQYF,TRBJ2-5,TRBV3-1/TRBV3-2,TRBD2,-
TGTGCCAGCAGCCCGGTGGGGCCCCCGGCCCCTGAAGCTTTCTTT,CASSPVGPPAPEAFF,TRBJ1-1,TRBV14,-,-
TGTGCCACCAGCAGAGGTGGGCAGAGCTCTAATCAGCCCCAGCATTTT,CATSRGGQSSNQPQHF,TRBJ1-5,TRBV15,-,-
TGCGCCAGCAGTCCCGTCCACAATGAGCAGTTCTTC,CASSPVHNEQFF,TRBJ2-1,TRBV10-2,-,once
TGTGCCAGCAGCCCGCAGACAGGGCCGAACACTGAAGCTTTCTTT,CASSPQTGPNTEAFF,TRBJ1-1,TRBV4-2,TRBD1,-
TGCGCCAGCAGTGATGGACTAGCGGCCAACAATGAGCAGTTCTTC,CASSDGLAANNEQFF,TRBJ2-1,TRBV10-2,TRBD2,-
TGTGCCAGCAGCGTCACTAGCGGGACCGGGGAGCTGTTTTTT,CASSVTSGTGELFF,TRBJ2-2,TRBV7-2,TRBD2,-
TGTGCCAGCAGCCCGACAGGAATCGGGGAGACCCAGTACTTC,CASSPTGIGETQYF,TRBJ2-5,TRBV5-4,-,-
TGTGCCAGTAGTACCCGGGGGGGGGATCAGCCCCAGCATTTT,CASSTRGGDQPQHF,TRBJ1-5,TRBV19,-,-
TGTGCCAGCAGCCCGGGGAGGGGCACAGATACGCAGTATTTT,CASSPGRGTDTQYF,TRBJ2-3,TRBV3-1/TRBV3-2,TRBD2,-
TGTGCCAGCAGTGGTGCGGCGAGCTCCTACAATGAGCAGTTCTTC,CASSGAASSYNEQFF,TRBJ2-1,TRBV2,-,-
TGCGCCAGCAGCCCCGGGACAGCCTATGGCTACACCTTC,CASSPGTAYGYTF,TRBJ1-2,TRBV10-1,TRBD1,-
TGCGCCAGCAGAATTGGGGCAGCGACGCAAGAGACCCAGTACTTC,CASRIGAATQETQYF,TRBJ2-5,TRBV5-1,-,-
TGTGCCAGCAGCCAAGTGGGGACAGGGGGCTACGGATACTATGGCTACACCTTC,CASSQVGTGGYGYYGYTF,TRBJ1-2,TRBV4-2,TRBD1,-
TGTGCCTGGAGTGTACAGGGAACTAATGAAAAACTGTTTTTT,CAWSVQGTNEKLFF,TRBJ1-4,TRBV30,-,-
TGTGCCAGCAGCTTATTTCCTAGCGGTTTTAATGAGCAGTTCTTC,CASSLFPSGFNEQFF,TRBJ2-1,TRBV11-2,TRBD2,-
TGTGCCAGCGGGGGACAGGGTGGAAACACCATATATTTT,CASGGQGGNTIYF,TRBJ1-3,TRBV25-1,TRBD1,-
TGTGCCAGCAGCTTGGTTGAGGGGGCCGCGAACACCGGGGAGCTGTTTTTT,CASSLVEGAANTGELFF,TRBJ2-2,TRBV7-9,TRBD1,-
TGTGCCAGCAGCTTAGCTGGGGCCTCCCGCGAGCAGTACTTC,CASSLAGASREQYF,TRBJ2-7,TRBV7-8,-,-
TGTGCCAGCAGTGAAGGACTAGCGGGAGGGCCAGCAGATACGCAGTATTTT,CASSEGLAGGPADTQYF,TRBJ2-3,TRBV2,TRBD2,-
TGTGCCAGCAGTATACAGCCGCGGGGGATTACCTACGAGCAGTACTTC,CASSIQPRGITYEQYF,TRBJ2-7,TRBV7-2,TRBD2,-
TGTGCCAGTAATGCAGGGGGCTACTATGGCTACACCTTC,CASNAGGYYGYTF,TRBJ1-2,TRBV19,TRBD1,-
TGTGCCAGCAGCACCACACGACAGGGGAGGTACAATGAGCAGTTCTTC,CASSTTRQGRYNEQFF,TRBJ2-1,TRBV11-2,TRBD1,once
TGTGCCAGCTCCCCCTCCGCCGACTACAAGTATGAGCAGTTCTTC,CASSPSADYKYEQFF,TRBJ2-1,TRBV18,-,-
TGTGCCAGCAGCTTCGAGCGGCACCCCTACAATGAGCAGTTCTTC,CASSFERHPYNEQFF,TRBJ2-1,TRBV7-8,-,-
TGTGCCAGCAGCCAGCGGACAGGGCTTAACTATGGCTACACCTTC,CASSQRTGLNYGYTF,TRBJ1-2,TRBV3-1/TRBV3-2,TRBD1,-
TGTGCCAGCAGCCAAGATGGACAGGTTAATTCACCCCTCCACTTT,CASSQDGQVNSPLHF,TRBJ1-6,TRBV4-2,TRBD1,once
TGCGCCAGCACCCATCTGGGGGCGGAGGTGAATTCACCCCTCCACTTT,CASTHLGAEVNSPLHF,TRBJ1-6,TRBV4-1,-,-
TGTGCCAGCTCTCGATCCCGGGAATCTGAAGCTTTCTTT,CASSRSRESEAFF,TRBJ1-1,TRBV18,-,-
TGTGCCAGCGGGGTGGGACCCGGGGGTATCAATGAGCAGTTCTTC,CASGVGPGGINEQFF,TRBJ2-1,TRBV6-5,-,-
TGCGCCAGCCGTGAAGGGGGCATTGGATATAATTCACCCCTCCACTTT,CASREGGIGYNSPLHF,TRBJ1-6,TRBV10-2,TRBD1,once
TGTGCCAGCAGTCCGCCTAGTAACTCCTACGAGCAGTACTTC,CASSPPSNSYEQYF,TRBJ2-7,TRBV27,-,-
TGCGCCAGCAGCTTCCCTAGCGGGACCGGGGAGCTGTTTTTT,CASSFPSGTGELFF,TRBJ2-2,TRBV5-1,TRBD2,once
TGCAGCGCTGACAGGGTTTACAATGAGCAGTTCTTC,CSADRVYNEQFF,TRBJ2-1,TRBV29-1,TRBD1,-
TGCGCCAGCAGCCCCGCCAACCCGGGGAGCACCGGGGAGCTGTTTTTT,CASSPANPGSTGELFF,TRBJ2-2,TRBV5-1,-,-
TGTGCCAGCAGCCCGACAGGTTCTAACTATGGCTACACCTTC,CASSPTGSNYGYTF,TRBJ1-2,TRBV7-2,-,-
TGCGCCAGCAGCCAAGGGACAGGGAACGCAGATACGCAGTATTTT,CASSQGTGNADTQYF,TRBJ2-3,TRBV4-3,TRBD1,once
TGCGCCAGCAGCTTGGCAGTCCCAGACACCGGGGAGCTGTTTTTT,CASSLAVPDTGELFF,TRBJ2-2,TRBV5-1,-,-
TGTGCCAGTAGTATAGGAGTATACGGTGAGCAGTTCTTC,CASSIGVYGEQFF,TRBJ2-1,TRBV19,-,few
TGTGCCTGGAGTCGGACAGGGGACACTGAAGCTTTCTTT,CAWSRTGDTEAFF,TRBJ1-1,TRBV30,TRBD1,once
TGCGCCAGCAGCCAGGGACAGGGGGGCACTGAAGCTTTCTTT,CASSQGQGGTEAFF,TRBJ1-1,TRBV5-1,TRBD1,-
TGTGCCAGTCAAACAGGGGCCTTCCGGCCCCAGCATTTT,CASQTGAFRPQHF,TRBJ1-5,TRBV19,TRBD1,-
TGTGCCAGCAGACCGGCGGGAGGTCAAGATACGCAGTATTTT,CASRPAGGQDTQYF,TRBJ2-3,TRBV7-9,TRBD2,-
TGTGCCAGCAGCTCCCTCGGACAGAAGGATTCACCCCTCCACTTT,CASSSLGQKDSPLHF,TRBJ1-6,TRBV11-2,-,once
TGTGCCAGCAGCAAGCGACAGGGATCAGGTTTGGGTGGCTACACCTTC,CASSKRQGSGLGGYTF,TRBJ1-2,TRBV9,TRBD1,-
TGTGCCAGTAGTATTCAGGGGGCCTATCAGCCCCAGCATTTT,CASSIQGAYQPQHF,TRBJ1-5,TRBV19,TRBD1,-
TGTGCCAGCAGCTCCGGTGGAAGGACTGATCAGCCCCAGCATTTT,CASSSGGRTDQPQHF,TRBJ1-5,TRBV7-2,-,once
TGTGCCAGCAGCTTAAGGACAGGGAGCAACACTGAAGCTTTCTTT,CASSLRTGSNTEAFF,TRBJ1-1,TRBV7-2,TRBD1,-